This T cell receptor (beta chain) appears in the sequencing data of a study of glioma-infiltrating T cells after dendritic cell vaccination. General observations from the study: Higher pretreatment TIL content predicted longer progression-free time and survival.

Assay used: immunoSEQ multiplex PCR; TCRdb lists only in-frame clones, some missing. Counted here are around 67,000 clones, 81% occurring once; the ten biggest clones make up 7% to 9.5%. About this clone itself: Antigen: not known.

Before vaccination, two weeks after the third vaccination, and at progression, PBMC were collected. The receptor was derived from a human donor with glioblastoma. The sequenced sample was blood, obtained before dendritic cell vaccination.

CDR3 coding DNA: TGTGCCAGCAGTGAACAACAGCTACTCCAAGAGACCCAGTACTTC. Its protein is CASSEQQLLQETQYF. The chain links TRBV6-1 to TRBJ2-5; D is unclear. In germline, CDR1 is MNHNS, CDR2 SASEGT. Trimming stripped 2 bases from V and 1 base from J, with 11 bases between. The CDR3 has 15 amino acids.